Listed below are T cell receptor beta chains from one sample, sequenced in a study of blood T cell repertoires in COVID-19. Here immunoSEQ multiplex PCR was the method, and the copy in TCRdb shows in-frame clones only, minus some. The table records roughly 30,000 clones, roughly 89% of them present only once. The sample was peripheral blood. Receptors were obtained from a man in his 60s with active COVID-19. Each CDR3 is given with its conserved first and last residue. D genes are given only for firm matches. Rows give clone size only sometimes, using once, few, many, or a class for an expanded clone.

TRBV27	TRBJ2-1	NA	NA	TGTGCCAGCAGGGACTGGGGGGGCCTTGGTAATGAGCAGTTCTTC	CASRDWGGLGNEQFF
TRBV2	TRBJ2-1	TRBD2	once	TGTGCCAGCACCGAGACTAGCGGGGGGGCGGTTCGGGGTGAGCAGTTCTTC	CASTETSGGAVRGEQFF
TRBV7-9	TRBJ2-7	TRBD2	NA	TGTGCCAGCAGCTTAGCGCCGGGACTAGCGGGGGGTACCTCCTACGAGCAGTACTTC	CASSLAPGLAGGTSYEQYF
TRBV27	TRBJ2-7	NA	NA	TGTGCCAGCAGTTTAGGCAGGACCTACGAGCAGTACTTC	CASSLGRTYEQYF
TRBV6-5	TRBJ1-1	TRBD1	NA	TGTGCCAGCAGAACTACCCGGACAGGGGCCGCTTTCTTT	CASRTTRTGAAFF
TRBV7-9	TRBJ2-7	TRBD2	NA	TGTGCCAGCAGACCTGGACTAGCGGGGCAACCCCCCTACGAGCAGTACTTC	CASRPGLAGQPPYEQYF
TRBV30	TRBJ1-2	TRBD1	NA	TGTGCCTGGAGAAGGGACAGGAGACACTATGGCTACACCTTC	CAWRRDRRHYGYTF
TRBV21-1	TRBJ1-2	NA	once	TGTGCCAGCAGCACCGCGGACAGGGACCCCTATGGCTACACCTTC	CASSTADRDPYGYTF
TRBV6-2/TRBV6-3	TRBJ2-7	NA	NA	TGTGCCAGCAGCCTCACAGGGTCTTTGGCCTACGAGCAGTACTTC	CASSLTGSLAYEQYF
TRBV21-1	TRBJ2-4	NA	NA	TGTGCCAGCAGCAGGGCAGGGGAGGGAGGGACCAAAAACATTCAGTACTTC	CASSRAGEGGTKNIQYF
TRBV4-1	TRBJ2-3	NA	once	TGCGCCAGCAGCCAAGTCGCGACAGCCACAGATACGCAGTATTTT	CASSQVATATDTQYF
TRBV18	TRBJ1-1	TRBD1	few	TGTGCCAGCTCACCAACAGGGGGAGGCACTGAAGCTTTCTTT	CASSPTGGGTEAFF
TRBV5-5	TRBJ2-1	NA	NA	TGTGCCAGCAGCTTGGGGTTGAGGGATCGAAATGAGCAGTTCTTC	CASSLGLRDRNEQFF
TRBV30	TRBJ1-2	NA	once	TGTGCCTGGAGTGTACGGCAGGTTGATGGCTACACCTTC	CAWSVRQVDGYTF
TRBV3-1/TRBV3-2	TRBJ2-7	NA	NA	TGTGCCAGCAGCCAAGGATCCGTTCTAGTGCAGTACTTC	CASSQGSVLVQYF
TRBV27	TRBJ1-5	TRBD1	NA	TGTGCCAGCAGTTTCGACAGGGTCGGTCAGCCCCAGCATTTT	CASSFDRVGQPQHF
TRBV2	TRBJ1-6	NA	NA	TGTGCCAGCACCCCAGTGTCACCCCTCCACTTT	CASTPVSPLHF
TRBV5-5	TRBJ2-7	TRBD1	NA	TGTGCCAGCAGCCCCGGACAGGGCAGCTCCTACGAGCAGTACTTC	CASSPGQGSSYEQYF
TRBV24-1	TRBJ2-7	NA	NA	TGTGCCACCAGTGAGGCCGACAGCTACGAGCAGTACTTC	CATSEADSYEQYF
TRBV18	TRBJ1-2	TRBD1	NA	TGTGCCAGCTCACCCGGACAGGGCGTCTATGGCTACACCTTC	CASSPGQGVYGYTF
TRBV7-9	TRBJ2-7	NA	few	TGTGCCAGCAGCTTAACCGGGATCGGCGAGCAGTACTTC	CASSLTGIGEQYF